This is a list of T cell receptor beta chains from one sample in a study of naive and memory T cell subsets. TCRdb used MiXCR to reprocess the UMI-ligation and nested PCR reads, holding one entry per CDR3 protein. The sample contains 70,000 to 95,000 distinct CDR3 sequences, about 7% of which appear only once. Sequences were obtained from central memory CD4+ T cells from blood. The origin of the receptors is a human donor in good health. Both conserved end residues are part of each CDR3. D genes are given only for firm matches. Clone size is not always given. Where it is, it says once, few, many or a class for expanded clones.

many,TRBV29-1,TRBJ2-5,NA,TGCAGCGTTGGGGATATCAAGACCCAGTACTTC,CSVGDIKTQYF
NA,TRBV20-1,TRBJ2-3,NA,TGCAGTGCTCCAAGGGCTACCTACACAGATACGCAGTATTTT,CSAPRATYTDTQYF
once,TRBV2,TRBJ2-3,TRBD1,TGTGCCAGCAGTAGGGACAGGGGGCACAAAGATACGCAGTATTTT,CASSRDRGHKDTQYF
many,TRBV7-2,TRBJ1-2,TRBD1,TGTGCCAGCAGCCCACAGGGGGAAGGAAAGGGCTACACCTTC,CASSPQGEGKGYTF
many,TRBV18,TRBJ2-1,NA,TGTGCCAGCTCACCACTGAGGCTAGGTGATGAGCAGTTCTTC,CASSPLRLGDEQFF
many,TRBV4-3,TRBJ2-3,NA,TGCGCCAGCAGCTTAGGGAGCGGGAGCACAGATACGCAGTATTTT,CASSLGSGSTDTQYF
NA,TRBV5-1,TRBJ1-4,NA,TGCGCCAGCAGCGAAAACACAGCCACGGGGGAAAAACTGTTTTTT,CASSENTATGEKLFF
many,TRBV12-3/TRBV12-4,TRBJ1-1,TRBD1,TGTGCCAGCAGTTTTCGGACAGGGGGCACTGAAGCTTTCTTT,CASSFRTGGTEAFF
many,TRBV30,TRBJ2-7,TRBD1,TGTGCCTGGAGTTCAGGGACAGGCTACGAGCAGTACTTC,CAWSSGTGYEQYF
few,TRBV28,TRBJ2-5,TRBD2,TGTGCCAGCAGTTTAGCTACTAGCGGGGGGGGAGAGACCCAGTACTTC,CASSLATSGGGETQYF
many,TRBV5-1,TRBJ2-1,TRBD2,TGCGCCAGCAGCGCGGGACTAGCGGGGGGTCTCTCCTACAATGAGCAGTTCTTC,CASSAGLAGGLSYNEQFF
few,TRBV20-1,TRBJ2-1,NA,TGCAGTGCTAGGGCAACCGACCGGACTCCGTCCAATGAGCAGTTCTTC,CSARATDRTPSNEQFF
many,TRBV27,TRBJ1-2,TRBD1,TGTGCCAGCAAAAAGGGGGCGGAGAGGTTCGTGGCTAACTATGGCTACACCTTC,CASKKGAERFVANYGYTF
NA,TRBV5-6,TRBJ2-4,NA,TGTGCCAGCAGCTTATGGGGGCTGGGGAACATTCAGTACTTC,CASSLWGLGNIQYF
NA,TRBV20-1,TRBJ2-3,TRBD2,TGCAGTGCTCCCCGGACTAGCGGGGCTATTGCGGATACGCAGTATTTT,CSAPRTSGAIADTQYF
many,TRBV20-1,TRBJ1-5,TRBD1,TGCAGTGCCAAGACAGGGAGTAGCAATCAGCCCCAGCATTTT,CSAKTGSSNQPQHF
few,TRBV20-1,TRBJ2-3,TRBD2,TGCAGTGCTAGAGACGGACTAGCTGGTACGCAGTATTTT,CSARDGLAGTQYF
many,TRBV12-3/TRBV12-4,TRBJ1-3,NA,TGTGCCAGCAGTGCCGGGGGTGTTCGCGGAAACACCATATATTTT,CASSAGGVRGNTIYF
NA,TRBV5-6,TRBJ2-5,NA,TGTGCCAGCAGCTTGGGGGGGCCAGCAGAGACCCAGTACTTC,CASSLGGPAETQYF
many,TRBV5-1,TRBJ2-5,TRBD1,TGCGCCAGCAGGAGGGACAGGGGAGAGACCCAGTACTTC,CASRRDRGETQYF
many,TRBV19,TRBJ1-3,NA,TGTGCCAGTAGTCTGCGCAGGGTGACTGGAAACACCATATATTTT,CASSLRRVTGNTIYF
medium-sized,TRBV12-3/TRBV12-4,TRBJ2-3,TRBD2,TGTGCCAGCAGGCAGACTAGCTTAAATACGCAGTATTTT,CASRQTSLNTQYF
NA,TRBV7-2,TRBJ2-1,TRBD2,TGTGCCAGCAGCTTAAATTCTGTCGGCGGGAGGGCCCAGTTCTTC,CASSLNSVGGRAQFF
many,TRBV11-2,TRBJ2-3,NA,TGTGCCAGCAGCCCACCCCCTACTTCAGATACGCAGTATTTT,CASSPPPTSDTQYF
NA,TRBV15,TRBJ2-7,TRBD2,TGTGCCACCAGCAGTGGCCCTCCAAAAGGGACTAGGGTACCCTACGAGCAGTACTTC,CATSSGPPKGTRVPYEQYF
many,TRBV7-2,TRBJ1-3,NA,TGTGCCAGCAGCTTACGAGAAGGGGCCGGAAACACCATATATTTT,CASSLREGAGNTIYF
many,TRBV20-1,TRBJ1-5,TRBD1,TGCAGTGCCTGTAGGACAGGGGGCAATCAGCCCCAGCATTTT,CSACRTGGNQPQHF
few,TRBV28,TRBJ2-1,NA,TGTGCCAGTAGCCGATTACCCTCCTACAATGAGCAGTTCTTC,CASSRLPSYNEQFF
NA,TRBV9,TRBJ2-7,NA,TGTGCCAGCAGCGTAGCCGGGACTTCTTACGAGCAGTACTTC,CASSVAGTSYEQYF
many,TRBV12-3/TRBV12-4,TRBJ1-1,NA,TGTGCCAGCAGTTTACTCGGGGAGGGCCTGGAAGCTTTCTTT,CASSLLGEGLEAFF
many,TRBV20-1,TRBJ1-5,NA,TGCAGTGCTAGAGAGCCAGGGTCCCATCGCACCCAGCATTTT,CSAREPGSHRTQHF